This section outlines one T cell receptor beta chain sequence together with its context. Which antigen it targets is not known. Qualities for individual bases were not recorded, and no much larger clone is one base off. The time point label on this specimen signifies: baseline before first vaccination. Per the publication, the treatment or condition label means: meningococcal conjugate vaccine given as trial control. Vaccinee samples came from UK trials COV001 and COV002, including a single-blind randomized controlled phase 2/3 trial of AZD1222 (ChAdOx1 nCoV-19) in healthy adults. For TCRbeta chain sequencing, PBMC samples were collected from trial participants at day 0 and at day 28 after the second dose. CDR1 and CDR2 were assigned from the germline V gene as SGDLS and YYNGEE. V is trimmed back by 3 bases and J by 0 bases, and the junction contains 2 bases that no gene match accounts for. From cysteine to phenylalanine, the CDR3 is 15 amino acids long. Only CDR3 DNA remains: 45 bases, in frame from the first base.

This sample was included in a study of T cell responses to AZD1222 COVID-19 vaccine (dated by TCRdb to the early 2020s). About the investigation overall: TCR sequencing covered fewer than 250 trial participants: around 210 given two doses of AZD1222 and around 26 given two doses of MenACWY control vaccine. Enrollment into the trials was organized by age into subgroups of 18-55, 56-69 and 70-plus years, and those subgroups contained approximately 160, 26 and 62 TCR-sequenced participants, respectively. Results the study describes overall, beyond this receptor: Participants were mostly white British, with more females than males. The authors suggested clonal diversity may have been underestimated. In the small 56-69-year group, the increase in depth fell short of significance, most likely because of low power. Spike-specific TCR breadth and depth rose significantly after two AZD1222 doses compared with day 0 and with MenACWY recipients. Reportedly, almost half of the unique spike-specific TCRs recognized epitopes lying outside the regions that are mutated in the B.1.351 and B.1.1.7 variants. Because no day 14 peak-response samples were available, repertoires were characterized only after the peak T cell response. The whole spike protein was spanned by vaccine-associated CD4 TCRs, and dominant responses were seen in regions 160-218 and 743-854. Only six or seven AZD1222 recipients were SARS-CoV-2 seropositive at baseline, limiting conclusions about previously exposed vaccinees.

The CDR3 regions of human TCRbeta chains were analyzed by immunosequencing. The source study handled its data this way. TCRs in the repertoires were compared against a reference library of SARS-CoV-2-specific TCRs that had been generated with the MIRA antigen-specificity platform. Breadth meant the fraction of unique TCRs that were SARS-CoV-2-associated, whereas depth meant the fraction of total T cells that were SARS-CoV-2-associated. Using the MIRA data, each spike-specific TCR was mapped to the spike region that the TCR reacts to and placed in a CD4 or CD8 class. Log10-transformed breadth and depth values were compared by one-way ANOVA with Sidak's multiple comparisons tests. TCRdb obtained this table from immuneACCESS and retained in-frame rearrangements with V and J assigned. These tables miss some clones; where compared with another copy, unresolved V genes account for less than half of the shortfall, and the remainder is unexplained. V and J calls and clone size follow that table, whereas D and trimming were derived from the DNA. This sample gives about 110,000 clones in total; approximately 89% of them show up just once. The ten largest clones add up to less than 4% of the sample.

The material was peripheral blood, obtained on day 0 of MenACWY control vaccination. The rearranged chain carries TRBV9 and TRBJ2-2, with 7 junctional bases fitting TRBD1. This sequence was found in an adult in good health. The CDR3 region: CASSGDSANTGELFF. The DNA sequence reads TGTGCCAGCAGCGGGGACAGCGCGAACACCGGGGAGCTGTTTTTT.